Following are 27 T cell receptor beta chains from one sample sequenced in a study of patients and donors after allogeneic stem cell transplantation. TCRdb reanalysed the RT-PCR reads using MiXCR and keeps one entry per CDR3 protein. This sample has 150,000 to 250,000 distinct CDR3 sequences; roughly two fifths occur once, and the top ten carry around 35%. The sample was blood, either unsorted or a sorted T cell fraction (not recorded which). Source of these receptors: a human donor who was either an allogeneic HSCT recipient or a stem cell or donor lymphocyte infusion donor (not recorded which). It is not recorded whose cells these are; they may come from a transplant donor.

This clonotype came up a few times. The chain carries TRBV6-6 and TRBJ2-1; D is unclear. The CDR3 loop spans 12 amino acids. CDR1 is MNHNY, CDR2 SVGAGI, per germline (reference sequence). Trimming pared 2 bases from V and 4 bases from J, leaving 3 bases between. The CDR3 DNA reads TGTGCCAGCAGTTACCCTTACAATGAGCAGTTCTTC. Translation gives CASSYPYNEQFF.

The gene calls are TRBV6-5 and TRBJ2-4, with D perhaps matching TRBD1 (6 bases). Germline CDR1 and CDR2: MNHEY and SVGAGI. The CDR3 has 15 residues. V was clipped by 5 bases and J by 0 bases, with 11 bases between them. CDR3 DNA sequence: TGTGCCAGCAGTGCCGACAGGATAGCCAAAAACATTCAGTACTTC. Amino acid sequence: CASSADRIAKNIQYF.

This chain uses TRBV3-1 with TRBJ2-1; TRBD1 matches at 9 bases. Germline CDR1 reads LGHDT; CDR2 reads YNNKEL (reference sequence). The CDR3 loop spans 17 amino acids. V shed 1 base, J shed 3 bases, and the junction held 7 bases outside the gene matches. The CDR3 is CASSQGQGVRVYNEQFF. As DNA, the CDR3 is TGTGCCAGCAGCCAAGGACAGGGGGTTAGGGTCTACAATGAGCAGTTCTTC.

The chain uses TRBV20-1 and TRBJ2-1, with D possibly TRBD2 on 5 matching bases. Trimming left V 3 bases short and J 6 bases short, with 15 bases between. The CDR3 is 14 amino acids. Per germline, CDR1 DFQATT and CDR2 SNEGSKA (reference sequence). This chain's CDR3 is CSARKGLLANEQFF. CDR3 in DNA: TGCAGTGCTAGGAAGGGATTGCTAGCCAATGAGCAGTTCTTC.

This clonotype occurred a few times. The rearrangement links TRBV6-5 to TRBJ2-3; D might be TRBD2 (5 bases). Germline loops: CDR1 MNHEY, CDR2 SVGAGI. The CDR3 spans 15 residues. V dropped 0 bases and J dropped 4 bases, with 11 bases sitting between them. CDR3 bases: TGTGCCAGCAGTTACTCTGGTCCGGAGGCAGATACGCAGTATTTT. Its translation: CASSYSGPEADTQYF.

This clonotype was detected a few times. CDR3 sequence (DNA): TGTGCCAGCAGCTCGACGGCCCTGCGGAACGAGCAGTACTTC. Amino acids: CASSSTALRNEQYF. This chain joins TRBV13 and TRBJ2-7, with D uncertain. CDR1 PRHDT and CDR2 FYEKMQ come from the germline V gene (reference sequence). V was clipped by 4 bases and J by 5 bases, with 15 bases between them. CDR3 length equals 14 residues.

This clonotype came up once. CDR3 region: CASSFHRASNQPQHF. The CDR3 nucleotides are TGTGCCAGCAGTTTTCACAGGGCTAGCAATCAGCCCCAGCATTTT. The chain has TRBV12-3 or TRBV12-4 and TRBJ1-5; a weak D match, TRBD1 (6 bases). V was pared by 3 bases and J by 0 bases, with 9 bases between. This CDR3 is built from 15 residues.

In this sample, this clonotype turned up a few times. The V and J genes are TRBV27 and TRBJ1-4; D possibly corresponds to TRBD1 (6 bases). V dropped 6 bases and J dropped 7 bases, with 9 bases sitting between them. Germline loops: CDR1 MNHEY, CDR2 SMNVEV (reference sequence). CDR3 length equals 12 residues. CDR3 sequence: CASRTGSEKLFF. The CDR3 nucleotides read TGTGCCAGCAGAACAGGGTCTGAAAAACTGTTTTTT.

This clonotype has only a few counts. The chain carries TRBV5-1 and TRBJ1-1, with a weak D call TRBD1 (5 bases). Trimming removed 3 bases from V and 4 bases from J, with 22 bases in between. The CDR3 sequence is 17 residues long. Germline CDR1 SGHRS, CDR2 YFSETQ. CDR3 sequence: CASSSPVFGGRSTEAFF. In DNA form, the CDR3 reads TGCGCCAGCAGCTCCCCCGTGTTCGGGGGTAGGAGCACTGAAGCTTTCTTT. Looking up the rest from reference TRBV5-1 and TRBJ1-1 gives the full variable domain: KAGVTQTPRYLIKTRGQQVTLSCSPISGHRSVSWYQQTPGQGLQFLFEYFSETQRNKGNFPGRFSGRQFSNSRSEMNVSTLELGDSALYLCASSSPVFGGRSTEAFFGQGTRLTVV.

The V and J genes are TRBV7-3 and TRBJ2-7; no clear D. V dropped 6 bases and J dropped 0 bases, with 15 bases sitting between them. From germline, CDR1 is SGHTA and CDR2 FQGTGA. The CDR3 loop spans 15 amino acids. The CDR3 region is CASSQAKGSSYEQYF. CDR3 DNA sequence: TGTGCCAGCAGTCAGGCCAAGGGAAGCTCCTACGAGCAGTACTTC.

The V call is TRBV7-9, the J call TRBJ1-1; D ambiguous. Germline V gene lookup returns CDR1 SEHNR and CDR2 FQNEAQ (reference sequence). V gave up 11 bases and J gave up 3 bases, with 16 bases separating them. The CDR3 has 13 residues. CDR3 sequence (DNA): TGTGCCGGAACGAAGGGTGTGGACACTGAAGCTTTCTTT. This gives the protein CAGTKGVDTEAFF. Supplemented by reference TRBV7-9 and TRBJ1-1, the full variable domain reads DTGVSQNPRHKITKRGQNVTFRCDPISEHNRLYWYRQTLGQGPEFLTYFQNEAQLEKSRLLSDRFSAERPKGSFSTLEIQRTEQGDSAMYLCAGTKGVDTEAFFGQGTRLTVV.

This clonotype was counted only a few times. This chain joins TRBV28 and TRBJ1-2, with 8 nucleotides matching TRBD1. Germline CDR1 and CDR2: MDHEN and SYDVKM. Trimming took 5 bases from V and 4 from J; bases not matched to a gene: 9. The CDR3 is made up of 15 amino acids. Here the CDR3 DNA reads TGTGCCAGCAGTCGAACAAGCGGGACAGGCTATGGCTACACCTTC. Its protein product is CASSRTSGTGYGYTF.

The chain carries TRBV12-3 or TRBV12-4 and TRBJ2-6, with D hard to call. Trimming removed 1 base at V and 5 bases at J, with 9 bases between. The CDR3 is 15 residues long. This chain's CDR3 is CASSLVDRRANVLTF. CDR3 bases: TGTGCCAGCAGTTTAGTTGACCGGAGGGCCAACGTCCTGACTTTC.

CDR3 protein: CASSPGTGFPEAFF. DNA for the CDR3: TGTGCCAGCAGCCCCGGGACAGGGTTCCCTGAAGCTTTCTTT. The chain uses TRBV7-9 and TRBJ1-1, with 9 bases that match TRBD1. The CDR3 extends over 14 amino acids. The germline gives CDR1 SEHNR, CDR2 FQNEAQ (reference sequence). V dropped 5 bases and J dropped 6; count of bases not matched to a gene: 7.

This chain joins TRBV7-2 and TRBJ2-7; 9 bases map to TRBD2. This CDR3 region has 17 residues. V gave up 5 bases and J gave up 3 bases; unmatched junction bases: 14. Germline V gene data show CDR1 as SGHTA and CDR2 as FQGNSA. This CDR3 is CASSRGEWTSDLYEQYF. DNA of the CDR3: TGTGCCAGCAGCCGAGGGGAGTGGACTAGCGACCTCTACGAGCAGTACTTC.

This clonotype was observed many times. The chain is built from TRBV29-1 and TRBJ2-7; maybe TRBD1 (6 bases). CDR1 SQVTM and CDR2 ANQGSEA come from the germline V gene. Between the trimmed V and J ends, which lost 6 bases and 0 bases, there was a span of 15 bases. There are 14 residues in the CDR3. CDR3 sequence (DNA): TGCAGCGTGGGGGTAGGGGGAAGCTCCTACGAGCAGTACTTC. Residues: CSVGVGGSSYEQYF.

The chain couples TRBV27 to TRBJ1-3, with no clear D. Trimming took off 6 bases at V and 2 bases at J, with 17 bases between the two ends. Per germline, CDR1 MNHEY and CDR2 SMNVEV (reference sequence). CDR3 length: 16 amino acids. As DNA, the CDR3 is TGTGCCAGCAGCGGACCCAGGACGGAGGCTGGAAACACCATATATTTT. Encoded protein: CASSGPRTEAGNTIYF.

This clonotype was seen only a few times. This chain joins TRBV12-3 or TRBV12-4 and TRBJ1-2, with D uncertain. This CDR3 comprises 11 residues. Trimming left V 3 bases short and J 6 bases short, with 5 bases between. In DNA form, the CDR3 reads TGTGCCAGCAGTTTTGGGAATGGCTACACCTTC. Its translation is CASSFGNGYTF.

This clonotype has just a few counts. The chain couples TRBV21-1 to TRBJ1-1. TRBV21-1 is a documented pseudogene. There are 15 residues in the CDR3. The CDR3 loop reads CASSKEAVMNTEAFF. The CDR3 nucleotides read TGTGCCAGCAGCAAAGAGGCCGTTATGAACACTGAAGCTTTCTTT.

The chain uses TRBV21-1 and TRBJ1-1. TRBV21-1 is reported as a pseudogene. The length of the CDR3 is 15 residues. CDR3 protein: CASSPIDEGNTEAFF. The CDR3 DNA follows: TGTGCCAGCAGCCCTATTGATGAGGGGAACACTGAAGCTTTCTTT.

The genes are TRBV12-3 or TRBV12-4 and TRBJ1-6; tentative D call: TRBD1 (5 bases). Trimming pared 1 base from V and 2 bases from J, leaving 9 bases between. This CDR3 is built from 16 residues. CDR3 nucleotides: TGTGCCAGCAGTTTAGGAGGGGAACCCTATAATTCACCCCTCCACTTT. This codes for CASSLGGEPYNSPLHF.

CDR3 in DNA: TGCAGTGCTAGAGATGCGGACGCTGGAAACACCATATATTTT. Translated: CSARDADAGNTIYF. This chain links TRBV20-1 with TRBJ1-3; the D is unclear. The CDR3 spans 14 residues. V shed 0 bases and J shed 2 bases, with 8 bases lying between them. Germline V lookup: CDR1 DFQATT, CDR2 SNEGSKA (reference sequence).

This chain joins TRBV20-1 and TRBJ2-1; 7 bases fit TRBD2. The CDR3 is 13 amino acids. Germline V gene lookup returns CDR1 DFQATT and CDR2 SNEGSKA (reference sequence). After removal of 7 bases from V and 7 bases from J, the junction contained 10 bases not matched to a gene. The CDR3 spells CSVLTGTTNEQFF. CDR3 sequence (DNA): TGCAGTGTCCTCACCGGGACTACAAATGAGCAGTTCTTC.

The chain has TRBV12-3 or TRBV12-4 and TRBJ2-1, with 9 bases matching TRBD2. The CDR3 is 19 amino acids. With 6 bases clipped from V and 0 bases from J, the junction kept 15 bases outside the gene matches. CDR3 protein: CASRRGTSRWKSSYNEQFF. In DNA form, the CDR3 reads TGTGCCAGCAGGCGAGGGACTAGCAGGTGGAAGAGCTCCTACAATGAGCAGTTCTTC.

The chain carries TRBV9 and TRBJ2-6; D possibly corresponds to TRBD2 (5 bases). The CDR3 covers 15 residues. Trimming took 0 bases from V and 2 from J, leaving 6 bases between them. The germline V gene encodes CDR1 SGDLS and CDR2 YYNGEE. The CDR3 region has the DNA TGTGCCAGCAGCGTAGTCGGGGCTGGGGCCAACGTCCTGACTTTC. It yields the protein CASSVVGAGANVLTF.

This clonotype was counted a few times. V and J are TRBV20-1 and TRBJ1-1; the D gene is possibly TRBD1 (6 bases). V lost 3 bases, J lost 3 bases, and 11 bases lay in between. This CDR3 comprises 13 residues. In germline, CDR1 is DFQATT, CDR2 SNEGSKA (reference sequence). The CDR3 DNA is TGCAGTGCTAGGGACAGTGCGGACACTGAAGCTTTCTTT. Amino acids: CSARDSADTEAFF.

CDR3 region: CASSLSTGSHYEQYF. CDR3 nucleotides: TGTGCCAGCAGTTTGTCGACAGGGTCCCACTACGAGCAGTACTTC. The chain recombines TRBV12-3 or TRBV12-4 with TRBJ2-7; the match to TRBD1 covers 7 bases. Unmatched junction bases numbered 8, after V lost 3 bases and J lost 3 bases. CDR3 length equals 15 residues.